This T cell receptor (beta chain) was recorded in a study of Ad26.COV2.S vaccination and SARS-CoV-2 variants. At the level of the study: In the study, Ad26.COV2.S was injected intramuscularly once, or twice 56 days apart.

Study conclusions and caveats: Spike-specific CD8+ and CD4+ T cell responses reportedly showed substantial breadth after vaccination.

As to treatment: over 15 received Ad26.COV2.S at low or high dose, single or two shots; roughly five received placebo; per-sample allocation not given. Each sample was drawn 63 days after the first injection (of vaccine or placebo). The CDR3 sequence is 16 residues long. The germline V gene has CDR1 GTSNPN and CDR2 SVGIG (reference sequence). V trimming: 2 bases; J trimming: 4 bases; junction bases outside the gene matches: 7. Comment on this clone: What it binds is unknown.

The repertoire was sequenced with immunoSEQ multiplex PCR; TCRdb's copy has only in-frame clones and lacks some. The sample has hundreds of thousands of clones, 88% seen once. The input for sequencing was peripheral blood, taken in a trial of Ad26.COV2.S vaccine versus placebo. The chain couples TRBV30 to TRBJ2-5; 13 positions match TRBD2. This TCR was recovered from a person between 18 and 65 years old who received the Ad26.COV2.S COVID-19 vaccine or a placebo. CDR3 coding DNA: TGTGCCTGGAGTTACGGACTAGCGGGAGTCCGAGAGACCCAGTACTTC. This encodes CAWSYGLAGVRETQYF.